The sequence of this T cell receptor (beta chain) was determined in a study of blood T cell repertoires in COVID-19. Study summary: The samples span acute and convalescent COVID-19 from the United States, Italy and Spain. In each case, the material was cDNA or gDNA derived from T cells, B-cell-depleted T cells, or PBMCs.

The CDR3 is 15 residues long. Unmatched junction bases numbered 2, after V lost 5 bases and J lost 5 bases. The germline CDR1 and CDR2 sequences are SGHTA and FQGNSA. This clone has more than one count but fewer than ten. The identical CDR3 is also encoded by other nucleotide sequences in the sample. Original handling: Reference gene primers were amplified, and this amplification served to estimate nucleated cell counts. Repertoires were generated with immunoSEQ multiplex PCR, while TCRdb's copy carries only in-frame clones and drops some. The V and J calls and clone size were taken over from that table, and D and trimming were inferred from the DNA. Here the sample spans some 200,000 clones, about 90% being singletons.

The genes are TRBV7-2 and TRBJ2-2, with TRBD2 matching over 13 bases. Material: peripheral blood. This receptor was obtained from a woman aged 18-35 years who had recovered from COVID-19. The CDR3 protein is CASSRTSGRTGELFF. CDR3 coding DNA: TGTGCCAGCAGCCGGACTAGCGGGAGAACCGGGGAGCTGTTTTTT.